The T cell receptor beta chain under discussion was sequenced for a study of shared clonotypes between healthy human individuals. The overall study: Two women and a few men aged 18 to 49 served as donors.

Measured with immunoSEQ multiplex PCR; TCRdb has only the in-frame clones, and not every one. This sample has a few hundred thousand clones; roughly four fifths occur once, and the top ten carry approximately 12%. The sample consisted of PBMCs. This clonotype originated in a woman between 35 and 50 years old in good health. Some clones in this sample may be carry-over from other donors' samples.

CDR3 nucleotide sequence: TGTGCCAGCGGCCAGGTGAACACTGAAGCTTTCTTT. This sequence encodes CASGQVNTEAFF. The chain has TRBV6-6 and TRBJ1-1; D remains ambiguous. The length of the CDR3 is 12 residues. V was pared by 8 bases and J by 0 bases, with 7 bases between. Germline V gives CDR1 MNHNY, CDR2 SVGAGI (reference sequence).